The rows below give T cell receptor beta chains drawn from one sample of a study of human T cells and chemical hapten exposure. TCRdb reprocessed the RACE reads via MiXCR and lists one record per CDR3 protein. The sample lists tens of thousands of distinct CDR3 sequences, 9.9% occurring once. This sample comprised whole blood, obtained in connection with sensitization to the hapten diphenylcyclopropenone (DPC). These receptors all come from a man aged 35-49 years with alopecia areata. Some clones in this sample may be carry-over from other donors' samples. Each CDR3 is given with its conserved first and last residue. The order of the fields is CDR3 DNA, CDR3 protein, clone size, V gene, J gene, D gene. A D gene is named only where the DNA matches it firmly. Size is stated for part of the rows, as once, few or many counts, or as a class when the clone is expanded.

TGTGCCAGCAGCTTAGGAGGGTATAATTCACCCCTCCACTTT,CASSLGGYNSPLHF,many,TRBV7-2,TRBJ1-6,NA
TGTGCCAGCAGTGCTAGGAGCGGGAGTTTTACCGGGGAGCTGTTTTTT,CASSARSGSFTGELFF,many,TRBV2,TRBJ2-2,TRBD2
TGTGCCAGCATGTATCGGAGCACAGATACGCAGTATTTT,CASMYRSTDTQYF,NA,TRBV28,TRBJ2-3,NA
TGTGCCAGCAGTGAATCCAGGAAAGCTTTCTTT,CASSESRKAFF,few,TRBV6-1,TRBJ1-1,NA
TGTGCCAGCAGGCTCGACAGTACTAGCAATCAGCCCCAGCATTTT,CASRLDSTSNQPQHF,NA,TRBV6-4,TRBJ1-5,NA
TGTGCCAGCAGCTCCACTAGTCAAGAGCAGTTCTTC,CASSSTSQEQFF,NA,TRBV28,TRBJ2-1,NA
TGTGCCAGCAGCCAGCGGGTAGCGGGAGGGCCTACGCAGTATTTT,CASSQRVAGGPTQYF,NA,TRBV7-2,TRBJ2-3,TRBD2
TGTGCCAGCAGTCCGTCGTGGGGAGGGCCGGGGACCCAGTACTTC,CASSPSWGGPGTQYF,many,TRBV12-3/TRBV12-4,TRBJ2-5,TRBD2
TGTGCCAGCAGCATCGGGACTAGCGGGGTGCACTACGAGCAGTACTTC,CASSIGTSGVHYEQYF,NA,TRBV5-6,TRBJ2-7,TRBD2
TGTGCCAGCCGGGCCGGGACTAGCGGGACCTCCTACGAGCAGTACTTC,CASRAGTSGTSYEQYF,few,TRBV28,TRBJ2-7,TRBD2
TGTGCCAGCAGTTTAGCCTTGCTTGGGGCTTTCTTT,CASSLALLGAFF,NA,TRBV28,TRBJ1-1,NA
TGTGCCATCAGCATACAGGGTGATCAGCCCCAGCATTTT,CAISIQGDQPQHF,few,TRBV10-3,TRBJ1-5,NA
TGCGCCAGCAGCTTGGGAGGGAGAGATACGCAGTATTTT,CASSLGGRDTQYF,few,TRBV5-1,TRBJ2-3,NA
TGTGCCAGCAGTCCCCTTAGGAGGTTGCATTTT,CASSPLRRLHF,NA,TRBV28,TRBJ1-5,NA